The 6 T cell receptor beta chains listed next were all sequenced from one sample in a study of T cell responses to AZD1222 COVID-19 vaccine. Some clones are missing from TCRdb's copy, which holds only in-frame ones; the method was immunoSEQ multiplex PCR. The sample contains around 75,000 clones, about 87% of which appear only once. The sample here was peripheral blood, taken 28 days after the second dose of the MenACWY control vaccine. The receptors derive from an adult who received the MenACWY meningococcal vaccine as a control.

The chain combines TRBV3-1 (or the pseudogene TRBV3-2) with TRBJ2-3; TRBD2 matches at 8 bases. V dropped 5 bases and J dropped 2; count of bases not matched to a gene: 6. This CDR3 has 15 amino acids. Looked up from germline, CDR1 is LGHDT and CDR2 is YNNKEL (reference sequence). In nucleotides, the CDR3 is TGTGCCAGCAGCGAGCGGGGGATCGCCACAGATACGCAGTATTTT. This gives the protein CASSERGIATDTQYF.

This chain connects TRBV5-1 to TRBJ2-7; 8 bases align to TRBD2. CDR1 is SGHRS, CDR2 YFSETQ, per germline. The CDR3 contains 16 residues. V shed 4 bases and J 0 bases; nucleotides not matched to a gene: 9. The CDR3 region has the DNA TGCGCCAGCAGCCTGGGTGGTAGCGGGGACTCCTACGAGCAGTACTTC. Its translation is CASSLGGSGDSYEQYF.

The V gene is TRBV19, the J gene TRBJ1-1, with 7 positions matching TRBD1. Germline V CDR1 and CDR2: LNHDA, SQIVND (reference sequence). The CDR3 is 16 residues long. V lost 9 bases and J lost 0; bases outside the gene matches: 13. The CDR3 here is CASIPQGTVLNTEAFF. DNA for the CDR3: TGTGCCAGCATTCCACAGGGGACAGTATTGAACACTGAAGCTTTCTTT.

The chain joins TRBV28 to TRBJ2-3; weak D call: TRBD1 (6 bases). This CDR3 is built from 19 residues. Germline lookup yields CDR1 MDHEN and CDR2 SYDVKM. V lost 5 bases to trimming and J lost 2 bases, with 26 bases between them. In DNA form, the CDR3 reads TGTGCCAGCAGTCCCCCCGACCCCCTGCAGGGGTATTACACAGATACGCAGTATTTT. This codes for CASSPPDPLQGYYTDTQYF.

The V gene is TRBV19, the J gene TRBJ2-7; D perhaps matches TRBD2 (5 bases). Germline CDR1 reads LNHDA; CDR2 reads SQIVND (reference sequence). Trimming cost V 4 bases and J 0 bases, with 13 bases left between them. The CDR3 covers 15 residues. The CDR3 DNA reads as TGTGCCAGTAGTACGGGGATCAGCAGCTCCTACGAGCAGTACTTC. Translated, it gives CASSTGISSSYEQYF.

The V and J genes are TRBV9 and TRBJ1-2; TRBD1 aligns across 7 bases. The length of the CDR3 is 17 residues. The germline gives CDR1 SGDLS, CDR2 YYNGEE. Germline trimming cut 0 bases from V and 8 bases from J; bases unmatched to any gene: 16. The CDR3 sequence is CASSVVAARTGEGGYTF. CDR3 DNA: TGTGCCAGCAGCGTAGTAGCCGCCAGAACAGGGGAGGGCGGCTACACCTTC.